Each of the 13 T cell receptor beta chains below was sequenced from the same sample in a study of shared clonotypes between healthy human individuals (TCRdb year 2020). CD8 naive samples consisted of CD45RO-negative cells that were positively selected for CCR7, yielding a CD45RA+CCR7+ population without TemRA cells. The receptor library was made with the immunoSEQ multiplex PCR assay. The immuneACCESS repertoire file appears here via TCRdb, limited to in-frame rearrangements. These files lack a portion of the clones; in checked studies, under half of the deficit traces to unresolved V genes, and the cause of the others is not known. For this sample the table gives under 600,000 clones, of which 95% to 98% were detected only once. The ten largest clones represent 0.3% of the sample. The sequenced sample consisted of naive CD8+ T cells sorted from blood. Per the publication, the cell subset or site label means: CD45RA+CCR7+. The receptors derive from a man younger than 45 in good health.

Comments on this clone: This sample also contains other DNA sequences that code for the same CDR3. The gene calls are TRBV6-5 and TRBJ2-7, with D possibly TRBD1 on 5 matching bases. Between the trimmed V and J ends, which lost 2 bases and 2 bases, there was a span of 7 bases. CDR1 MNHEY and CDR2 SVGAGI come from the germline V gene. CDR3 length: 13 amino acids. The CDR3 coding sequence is TGTGCCAGCAGTTACCAAGGGGCCTACGAGCAGTACTTC. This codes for CASSYQGAYEQYF.

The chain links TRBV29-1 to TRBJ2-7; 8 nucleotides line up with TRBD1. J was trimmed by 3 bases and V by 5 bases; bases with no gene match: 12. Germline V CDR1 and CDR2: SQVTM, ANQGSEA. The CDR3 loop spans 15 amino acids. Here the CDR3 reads CSVWSPTGEDYEQYF. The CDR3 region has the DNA TGCAGCGTTTGGAGCCCGACAGGGGAGGACTACGAGCAGTACTTC.

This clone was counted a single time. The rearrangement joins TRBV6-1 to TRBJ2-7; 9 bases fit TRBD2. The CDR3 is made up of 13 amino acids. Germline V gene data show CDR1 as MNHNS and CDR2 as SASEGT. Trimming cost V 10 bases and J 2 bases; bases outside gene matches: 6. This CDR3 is CATAQREAYEQYF. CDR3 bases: TGTGCCACCGCGCAGCGGGAGGCCTACGAGCAGTACTTC.

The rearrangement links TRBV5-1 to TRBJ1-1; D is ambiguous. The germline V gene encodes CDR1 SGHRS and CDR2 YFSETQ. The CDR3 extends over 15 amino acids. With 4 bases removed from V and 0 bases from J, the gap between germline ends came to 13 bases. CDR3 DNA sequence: TGCGCCAGCAGCCAAGTTCCAGACCTGAACACTGAAGCTTTCTTT. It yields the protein CASSQVPDLNTEAFF.

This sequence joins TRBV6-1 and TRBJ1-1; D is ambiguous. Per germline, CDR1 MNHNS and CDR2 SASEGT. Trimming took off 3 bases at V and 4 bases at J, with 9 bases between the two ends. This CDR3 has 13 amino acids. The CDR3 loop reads CASSDWGGTEAFF. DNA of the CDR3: TGTGCCAGCAGTGATTGGGGAGGCACTGAAGCTTTCTTT.

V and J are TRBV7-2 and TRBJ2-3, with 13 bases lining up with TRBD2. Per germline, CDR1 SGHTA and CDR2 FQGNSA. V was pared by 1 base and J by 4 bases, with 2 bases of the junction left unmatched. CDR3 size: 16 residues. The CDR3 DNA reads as TGTGCCAGCAGCTTAGAACTAGCGGGAGGGGCAGATACGCAGTATTTT. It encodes CASSLELAGGADTQYF.

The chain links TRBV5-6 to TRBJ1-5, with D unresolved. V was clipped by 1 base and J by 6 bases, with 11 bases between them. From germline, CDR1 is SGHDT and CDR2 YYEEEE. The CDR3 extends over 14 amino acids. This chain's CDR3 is CASSLWGGSQPQHF. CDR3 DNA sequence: TGTGCCAGCAGCTTGTGGGGAGGGAGTCAGCCCCAGCATTTT.

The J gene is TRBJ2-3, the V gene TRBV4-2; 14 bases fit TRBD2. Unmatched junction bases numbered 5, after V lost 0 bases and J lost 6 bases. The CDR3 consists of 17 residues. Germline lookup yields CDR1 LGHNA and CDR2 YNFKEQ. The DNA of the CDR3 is TGTGCCAGCAGCCAAGACCCGGGGACTAGCGGGAGTGATACGCAGTATTTT. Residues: CASSQDPGTSGSDTQYF.

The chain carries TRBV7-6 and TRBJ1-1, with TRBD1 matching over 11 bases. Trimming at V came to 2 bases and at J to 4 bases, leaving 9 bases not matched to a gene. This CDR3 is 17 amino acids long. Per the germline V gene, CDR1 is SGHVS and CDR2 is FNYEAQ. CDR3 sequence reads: CASSLRTGGAIGTEAFF. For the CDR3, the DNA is TGTGCCAGCAGCTTAAGGACAGGGGGCGCAATTGGCACTGAAGCTTTCTTT.

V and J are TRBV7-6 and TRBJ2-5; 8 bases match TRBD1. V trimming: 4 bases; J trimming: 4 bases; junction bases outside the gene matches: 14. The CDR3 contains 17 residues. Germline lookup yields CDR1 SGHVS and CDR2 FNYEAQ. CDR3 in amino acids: CASSSGIWTGLGETQYF. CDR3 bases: TGTGCCAGCAGCTCCGGGATCTGGACAGGGCTGGGAGAGACCCAGTACTTC.

CDR3: CASSLVLQGRDEQYF. The CDR3 DNA reads TGTGCCAGCAGCTTGGTATTGCAGGGTCGGGACGAGCAGTACTTC. The J gene is TRBJ2-7, the V gene TRBV5-6, with D tentatively TRBD1 (5 bases). Germline lookup yields CDR1 SGHDT and CDR2 YYEEEE. V was cut by 0 bases and J by 5 bases, with 15 bases left in between. The CDR3 is 15 residues long.

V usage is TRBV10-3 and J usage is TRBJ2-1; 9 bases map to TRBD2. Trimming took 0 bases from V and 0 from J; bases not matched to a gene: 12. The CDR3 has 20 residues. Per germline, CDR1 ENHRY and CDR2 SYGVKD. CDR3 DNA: TGTGCCATCAGTGAGTCTACCAGGGGAGGACTAGCGAGCTCCTACAATGAGCAGTTCTTC. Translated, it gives CAISESTRGGLASSYNEQFF.

The CDR3 reads CATPEDSGSHNEQFF. The CDR3 nucleotides read TGTGCCACTCCTGAAGATAGCGGGAGCCACAATGAGCAGTTCTTC. The rearrangement links TRBV2 to TRBJ2-1; 9 bases match TRBD2. The junction had 12 bases not matched to a gene; V was cut back by 10 bases and J by 5 bases. This CDR3 has 15 residues. Per germline, CDR1 SNHLY and CDR2 FYNNEI. The complete variable domain, with remaining parts taken from reference TRBV2 and TRBJ2-1, reads EPEVTQTPSHQVTQMGQEVILRCVPISNHLYFYWYRQILGQKVEFLVSFYNNEISEKSEIFDDQFSVERPDGSNFTLKIRSTKLEDSAMYFCATPEDSGSHNEQFFGPGTRLTVL.